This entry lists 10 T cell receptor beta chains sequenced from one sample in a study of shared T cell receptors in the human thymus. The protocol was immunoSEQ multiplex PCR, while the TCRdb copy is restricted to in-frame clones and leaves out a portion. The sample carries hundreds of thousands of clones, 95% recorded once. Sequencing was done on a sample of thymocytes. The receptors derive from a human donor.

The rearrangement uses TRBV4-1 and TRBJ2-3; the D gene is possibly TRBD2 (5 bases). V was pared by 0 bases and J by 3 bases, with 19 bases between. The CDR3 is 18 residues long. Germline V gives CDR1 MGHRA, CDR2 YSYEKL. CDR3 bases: TGCGCCAGCAGCCAAGAGCGGGTCGGACTCCTAAGGACAGATACGCAGTATTTT. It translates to CASSQERVGLLRTDTQYF.

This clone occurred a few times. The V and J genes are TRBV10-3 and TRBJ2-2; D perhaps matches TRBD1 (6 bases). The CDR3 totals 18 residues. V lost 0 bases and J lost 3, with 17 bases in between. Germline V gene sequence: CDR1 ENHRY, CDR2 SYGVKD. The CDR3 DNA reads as TGTGCCATCAGTGAGTCGGGCACAGGGTCGCTCGACACCGGGGAGCTGTTTTTT. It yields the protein CAISESGTGSLDTGELFF.

The CDR3 DNA reads TGTGCCAGCAGCCCCCTCGCGGGAGGGATTTCGAGCCCCTACGAGCAGTACTTC. Translating it yields CASSPLAGGISSPYEQYF. The V and J genes are TRBV13 and TRBJ2-7, with 9 positions matching TRBD2. From germline, CDR1 is PRHDT and CDR2 FYEKMQ (reference sequence). This CDR3 is built from 18 residues. V lost 5 bases and J lost 2; bases outside the gene matches: 16. The entire variable domain, with the rest obtained from reference TRBV13 and TRBJ2-7, is as follows: AAGVIQSPRHLIKEKRETATLKCYPIPRHDTVYWYQQGPGQDPQFLISFYEKMQSDKGSIPDRFSAQQFSDYHSELNMSSLELGDSALYFCASSPLAGGISSPYEQYFGPGTRLTVT.

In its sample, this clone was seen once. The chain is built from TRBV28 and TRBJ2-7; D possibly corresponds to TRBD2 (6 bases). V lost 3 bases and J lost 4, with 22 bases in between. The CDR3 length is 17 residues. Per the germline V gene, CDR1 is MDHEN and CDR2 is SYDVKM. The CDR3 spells CASSFTTKPGDMYEQYF. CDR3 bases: TGTGCCAGCAGTTTTACTACGAAACCGGGGGATATGTACGAGCAGTACTTC.

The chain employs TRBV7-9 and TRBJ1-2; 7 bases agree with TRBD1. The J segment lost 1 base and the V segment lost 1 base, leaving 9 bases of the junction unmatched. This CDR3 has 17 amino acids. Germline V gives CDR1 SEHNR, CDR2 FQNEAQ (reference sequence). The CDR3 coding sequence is TGTGCCAGCAGCTTAGGAATGACAGGGAACCGTAACTATGGCTACACCTTC. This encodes CASSLGMTGNRNYGYTF.

CDR3 region: CASSSDRGRGNEQFF. CDR3 nucleotide sequence: TGTGCCAGCAGTTCGGACAGGGGGCGCGGCAATGAGCAGTTCTTC. This chain connects TRBV27 to TRBJ2-1; 11 nucleotides align to TRBD1. This CDR3 region has 15 residues. Trimming took 4 bases from V and 6 from J; bases not matched to a gene: 5. The germline CDR1 and CDR2 sequences are MNHEY and SMNVEV (reference sequence).

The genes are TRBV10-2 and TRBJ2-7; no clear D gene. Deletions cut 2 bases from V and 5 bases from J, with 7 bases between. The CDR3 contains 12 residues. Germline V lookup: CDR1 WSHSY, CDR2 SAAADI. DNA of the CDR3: TGCGCCAGCAGTGAGACAGTGAACGAGCAGTACTTC. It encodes CASSETVNEQYF.

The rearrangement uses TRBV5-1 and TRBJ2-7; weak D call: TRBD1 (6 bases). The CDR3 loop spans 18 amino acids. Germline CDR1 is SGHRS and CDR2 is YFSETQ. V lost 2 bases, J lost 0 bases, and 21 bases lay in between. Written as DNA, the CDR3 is TGCGCCAGCAGCTTCTGGGGGATGGGGGCCTCAAACTCCTACGAGCAGTACTTC. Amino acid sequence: CASSFWGMGASNSYEQYF.

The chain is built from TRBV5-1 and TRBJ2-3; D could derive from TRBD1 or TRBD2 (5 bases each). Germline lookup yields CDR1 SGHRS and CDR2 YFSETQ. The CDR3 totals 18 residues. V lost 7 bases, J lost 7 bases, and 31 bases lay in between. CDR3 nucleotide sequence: TGCGCCAGCTATCTCTGGCCCCGGGGCCGGCTCGTGGTTCATACGCAGTATTTT. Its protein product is CASYLWPRGRLVVHTQYF.

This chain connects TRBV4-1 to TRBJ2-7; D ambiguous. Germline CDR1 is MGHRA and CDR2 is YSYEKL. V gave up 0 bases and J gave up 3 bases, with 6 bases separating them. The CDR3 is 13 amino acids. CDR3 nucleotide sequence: TGCGCCAGCAGCCAAGAGTGGAGCTACGAGCAGTACTTC. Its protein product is CASSQEWSYEQYF.